The present TCR beta chain was sequenced within a study of vaccination effects on CD4 cells after COVID-19. Study-wide context: Median timing of post-vaccine samples was 72 days after the second dose.

Produced via immunoSEQ multiplex PCR; TCRdb's table is partial and in-frame only. The sample holds tens of thousands of clones; about 76% are singletons and the top ten take more than 13%. Before sequencing took place, the ViraFEST assay used viral peptide pools to expand antigen-specific CD4+ T cells. At the end of about ten days of culture, CD4+ T cells were isolated. Two doses of BNT162b2 or mRNA-1273 vaccine were administered to participants. A word on this clone: Its antigen is not identified.

V was cut by 2 bases and J by 2 bases, with 13 bases left in between. This CDR3 is 15 amino acids long. Looked up from germline, CDR1 is MNHEY and CDR2 is SMNVEV (reference sequence). Source: CD4+ T cells from PBMCs cultured with HCoV-OC43 spike peptides, taken after COVID-19 vaccination. Subset of the sample: HCoV-OC43 spike overlapping peptide pool stimulation. The chain employs TRBV27 and TRBJ2-7; D unclear. The receptor comes from a human donor who received a COVID-19 vaccine. CDR3 DNA sequence: TGTGCCAGCAGTTTAAAACCGGGCGATACCTACGAGCAGTACTTC. Translated, it gives CASSLKPGDTYEQYF.